This TCR beta chain comes out of a study of blood T cell repertoires in COVID-19. Ages ranged from 18 to 89 years, with residence in approximately 25 US areas. Cohort allocation depended upon clinical history that participants reported. As handled by the study authors: Nucleated cell counts were estimated from reference gene primer amplification. The data were produced by immunoSEQ multiplex PCR, yet TCRdb's version contains in-frame clones alone and is incomplete. That table gives V, J and clone size, and the DNA gave D and trimming. In the table there are over 300,000 clones, over 75% of which are singletons. Trimming at V came to 2 bases and at J to 4 bases, leaving 7 bases not matched to a gene. Germline V gene data show CDR1 as SNHLY and CDR2 as FYNNEI. The CDR3 consists of 16 residues.

The TCR originated in a woman between 18 and 29 years old who had recovered from COVID-19. The chain uses TRBV2 and TRBJ2-2; 7 bases align to TRBD2. The sequenced sample consisted of PBMCs or T cells enriched from blood (not recorded which). CDR3 sequence: CASSEWRGSGTGELFF. DNA for the CDR3: TGTGCCAGCAGTGAATGGCGGGGGTCAGGCACCGGGGAGCTGTTTTTT.